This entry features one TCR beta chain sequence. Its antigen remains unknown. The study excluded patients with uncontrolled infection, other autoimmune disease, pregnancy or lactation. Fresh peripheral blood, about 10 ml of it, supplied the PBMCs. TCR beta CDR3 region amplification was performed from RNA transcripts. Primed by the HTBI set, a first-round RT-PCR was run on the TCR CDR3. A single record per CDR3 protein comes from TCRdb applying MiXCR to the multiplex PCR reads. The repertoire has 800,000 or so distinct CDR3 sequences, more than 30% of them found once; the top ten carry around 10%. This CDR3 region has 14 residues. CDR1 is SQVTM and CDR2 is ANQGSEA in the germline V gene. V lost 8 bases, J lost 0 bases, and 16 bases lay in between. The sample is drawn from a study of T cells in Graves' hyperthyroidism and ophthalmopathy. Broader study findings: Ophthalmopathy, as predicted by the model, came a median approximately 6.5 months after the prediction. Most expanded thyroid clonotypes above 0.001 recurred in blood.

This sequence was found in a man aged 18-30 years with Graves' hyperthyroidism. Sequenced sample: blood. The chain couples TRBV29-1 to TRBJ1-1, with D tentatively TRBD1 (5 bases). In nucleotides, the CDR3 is TGCAGCATAGGGTCTCGGGGGGTGAACACTGAAGCTTTCTTT. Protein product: CSIGSRGVNTEAFF.